What follows are 5 T cell receptor beta chains derived from one specimen sequenced in a study of T cells in lung cancer brain metastases. Method: immunoSEQ multiplex PCR; TCRdb's copy keeps in-frame clones and lacks some. The sample carries under 5,000 clones, 70% to 90% recorded once. The specimen was tumor tissue from the primary lung tumor. The receptors originated from a woman aged 50 to 65 with non-small cell lung cancer.

In nucleotides, the CDR3 is TGTGCCAGCAGTTTATCGGGGGCAACTAATGAAAAACTGTTTTTT. Amino acids: CASSLSGATNEKLFF. The chain couples TRBV28 to TRBJ1-4, with D perhaps matching TRBD1 (5 bases). The CDR3 runs 15 residues. Between the trimmed V and J ends, which lost 1 base and 0 bases, there was a span of 6 bases. CDR1 and CDR2 (germline): MDHEN, SYDVKM.

This rearrangement joins TRBV19 to TRBJ1-1; D may be TRBD1 (5 bases). Germline V gene data show CDR1 as LNHDA and CDR2 as SQIVND (reference sequence). This CDR3 has 15 amino acids. V was pared by 7 bases and J by 12 bases, with 27 bases between. For the CDR3, the DNA is TGTGCCAGTAAAATGGGTGGGGGACGCATGGGTTGGACTTTCTTT. The encoded protein is CASKMGGGRMGWTFF.

The rearrangement uses TRBV29-1 and TRBJ2-1; weak D call: TRBD2 (5 bases). Trimming removed 4 bases from V and 1 base from J, with 11 bases in between. This CDR3 comprises 14 residues. Germline-derived CDR1 and CDR2 are SQVTM and ANQGSEA. The CDR3 spells CSVGRGLSYNEQFF. The CDR3 nucleotides are TGCAGCGTTGGTCGCGGGCTATCCTACAATGAGCAGTTCTTC.

This clone has just a few counts. The rearrangement uses TRBV10-1 and TRBJ2-1, with TRBD2 matching over 12 bases. The CDR3 runs 16 residues. Trimming took 3 bases from V and 7 from J; bases not matched to a gene: 7. Looked up from germline, CDR1 is WNHNN and CDR2 is SYGVQD (reference sequence). DNA of the CDR3: TGCGCCAGCAGTGACCTCGCCGGGACTAGCGGGAATGAGCAGTTCTTC. This sequence encodes CASSDLAGTSGNEQFF.

The chain combines TRBV5-1 with TRBJ1-2, with TRBD1 as a possible D gene (6 bases). In germline, CDR1 is SGHRS, CDR2 YFSETQ. V shed 4 bases and J shed 5 bases, with 21 bases lying between them. The CDR3 sequence is 16 residues long. The CDR3 DNA follows: TGCGCCAGCAGCCTCGGTGACTTGGGGGCAAAGTATGGCTACACCTTC. Its protein is CASSLGDLGAKYGYTF.